This TCR beta chain originates from a study of blood T cell repertoires in COVID-19. Trimming took 4 bases from V and 2 from J; bases not matched to a gene: 6. The CDR3 has 16 residues. Germline CDR1 and CDR2: SGDLS and YYNGEE. The method was immunoSEQ multiplex PCR; TCRdb's version includes in-frame clones alone and lacks a portion of them. The data hold about 200,000 clones, with 80% to 90% observed a single time. The sample consisted of peripheral blood. The source is an elderly man with acute or convalescent COVID-19. This sequence joins TRBV9 and TRBJ2-5, with 12 bases identical to TRBD2. The CDR3 sequence is CASSPRLAGAQETQYF. The CDR3 DNA reads TGTGCCAGCAGCCCCAGACTAGCGGGAGCACAAGAGACCCAGTACTTC.